The rows below give T cell receptor beta chains drawn from one sample of a study of blood T cell repertoires in COVID-19. The assay was immunoSEQ multiplex PCR, and TCRdb's table has in-frame clones only and misses some. Here the sample spans around 69,000 clones, approximately 92% being singletons. The sample comprised peripheral blood. These receptors came from a woman in her forties or fifties with active COVID-19. Both conserved end residues are part of each CDR3. The D gene is left open where the match is weak. Expanded clones are given a class, and other clones once, few, many or no size at all.

>-|-|TRBV4-1|TRBJ2-7
TGCGCCAGCAGCCAAGGGTCAGGGAGGTCGTACGAGCAGTACTTC
CASSQGSGRSYEQYF
>-|-|TRBV11-2|TRBJ2-3
TGTGCCAGCAGCTTAGAGGACAGACGCACAGATACGCAGTATTTT
CASSLEDRRTDTQYF
>-|TRBD2|TRBV9|TRBJ2-2
TGTGCCAGCAGCGTATTTCTAGCGGGGTCCATGGGGGAGCTGTTTTTT
CASSVFLAGSMGELFF
>-|-|TRBV28|TRBJ2-3
TGTGCCAGCAGCCCTATCCCGGGACAGTCATTAAGCGGGTTAGATACGCAGTATTTT
CASSPIPGQSLSGLDTQYF
>-|TRBD2|TRBV27|TRBJ2-1
TGTGCCAGCAGTTTAGGGACTAGCGGTTACAATGAGCAGTTCTTC
CASSLGTSGYNEQFF
>-|TRBD2|TRBV9|TRBJ2-1
TGTGCCAGCAGCCCCCAGGGACTAGGGTACAATGAGCAGTTCTTC
CASSPQGLGYNEQFF
>-|-|TRBV6-5|TRBJ1-6
TGTGCCAGCAGCGGGGAGTCCTATAATTCACCCCTCCACTTT
CASSGESYNSPLHF
>once|TRBD1|TRBV28|TRBJ1-4
TGTGCCAGCGGACAGGCCAAAGGAAAACTGTTTTTT
CASGQAKGKLFF
>-|TRBD2|TRBV28|TRBJ2-2
TGTGCCAGCAGAAAGCGGGAGGGCCTTGCCGGGGAGCTGTTTTTT
CASRKREGLAGELFF
>-|TRBD1|TRBV5-1|TRBJ2-7
TGCGCCAGCGGGCAGACAGGGGCCTACGAGCAGTACTTC
CASGQTGAYEQYF
>-|TRBD1|TRBV2|TRBJ1-6
TGTGCCAGCATGACGGACAGGGCGGGTTCACCCCTCCACTTT
CASMTDRAGSPLHF
>-|-|TRBV6-1|TRBJ2-7
TGTGCCAGCAGTGAAGGAATGTCAGGCGCTTACGAGCAGTACTTC
CASSEGMSGAYEQYF
>-|TRBD1|TRBV6-5|TRBJ1-1
TGTGCCAGCAGTCGGACAGGGAGCGAAGCTTTCTTT
CASSRTGSEAFF
>-|-|TRBV7-9|TRBJ1-4
TGTGCCAGCAGCCCGCGAAGGGGGGAGGGAGAAAAACTGTTTTTT
CASSPRRGEGEKLFF
>-|TRBD2|TRBV11-2|TRBJ2-2
TGTGCCAGCAGCTCCAGACCCAAGTTGCGGGAGGACACCGGGGAGCTGTTTTTT
CASSSRPKLREDTGELFF
>-|-|TRBV4-1|TRBJ2-2
TGCGCCAGCAGCCAAGGGCTGAGGCCCACCGGGGAGCTGTTTTTT
CASSQGLRPTGELFF
>once|TRBD2|TRBV10-3|TRBJ2-7
TGTGCCATCAGTGAGGGGGGGGAGTACGAGCAGTACTTC
CAISEGGEYEQYF
>-|TRBD1|TRBV19|TRBJ2-5
TGTGCCAGTAGTATCCCGGGACAGGGGGAGAGGACCCAGTACTTC
CASSIPGQGERTQYF
>-|-|TRBV14|TRBJ2-5
TGTGCCAGCAGCCAAGTGGCGGCGCAAGAGACCCAGTACTTC
CASSQVAAQETQYF
>-|TRBD1|TRBV5-1|TRBJ1-3
TGCGCCAGCAGCCCCAACGCGGGACAGGGTTCGAGAAACACCATATATTTT
CASSPNAGQGSRNTIYF
>-|-|TRBV7-9|TRBJ2-3
TGTGCCAGCAGCTTAAGGATAACAGGTGGGACAGATACGCAGTATTTT
CASSLRITGGTDTQYF
>-|-|TRBV7-8|TRBJ1-5
TGTGCCAGCAGCTTAGACGGACTGGGCTATCAGCCCCAGCATTTT
CASSLDGLGYQPQHF
>-|TRBD2|TRBV30|TRBJ2-7
TGTGCCTGGAGTGTAGCGGGGGCCTACGAGCAGTACTTC
CAWSVAGAYEQYF
>once|TRBD1|TRBV30|TRBJ2-2
TGTGCCTGGAGGGGACAGGCGGCCGGGGAGCTGTTTTTT
CAWRGQAAGELFF
>-|-|TRBV3-1/TRBV3-2|TRBJ2-6
TGTGCCAGCAGCCAGGACAGTATAATATCTGGGGCCAACGTCCTGACTTTC
CASSQDSIISGANVLTF
>once|TRBD1|TRBV10-3|TRBJ1-1
TGTGCCATCAGTGACTTGTTGACAGGGGGACGTTTCGGCACTGAAGCTTTCTTT
CAISDLLTGGRFGTEAFF
>once|TRBD1|TRBV6-6|TRBJ2-4
TGTGCCAGCAGTCACCGAGGACAGGGGGCGGCCAAAAACATTCAGTACTTC
CASSHRGQGAAKNIQYF
>-|TRBD2|TRBV3-1/TRBV3-2|TRBJ2-5
TGTGCCAGCAGCCAGAATAGCGGGAGTCGGGGAGAGACCCAGTACTTC
CASSQNSGSRGETQYF
>-|TRBD2|TRBV5-1|TRBJ2-7
TGCGCCAGCAGCTTGGTTGGTAGCGGGAGTTCAACCTACGAGCAGTACTTC
CASSLVGSGSSTYEQYF
>-|-|TRBV9|TRBJ2-1
TGTGCCAGCAGCGTAGGTGGAAGAGGCAATGAGCAGTTCTTC
CASSVGGRGNEQFF
>-|-|TRBV3-1/TRBV3-2|TRBJ2-5
TGTGCCAGCAGCCAAGTAATGGGGGGTGTTGAGACCCAGTACTTC
CASSQVMGGVETQYF
>-|TRBD2|TRBV30|TRBJ2-1
TGTGCCTGGAAGTTCGGACTAGCTGTGGATGAGCAGTTCTTC
CAWKFGLAVDEQFF
>-|-|TRBV18|TRBJ1-1
TGTGCCAGCTCACCCGGGGTGAGCACTGAAGCTTTCTTT
CASSPGVSTEAFF
>once|-|TRBV6-6|TRBJ2-6
TGTGCCAGCAGTAATGGGGGGACCGGGGCCAACGTCCTGACTTTC
CASSNGGTGANVLTF
>-|TRBD2|TRBV3-1/TRBV3-2|TRBJ2-3
TGTGCCAGCAGCCGAACGGGAGGAGATACGCAGTATTTT
CASSRTGGDTQYF
>-|-|TRBV5-1|TRBJ1-2
TGCGCCAGCAGCTTGTGGGACGGGGGTAACTATGGCTACACCTTC
CASSLWDGGNYGYTF
>-|-|TRBV19|TRBJ2-7
TGTGCCAGTAGTGGGGAGCAGAAGTTCTACGAGCAGTACTTC
CASSGEQKFYEQYF
>-|TRBD2|TRBV11-3|TRBJ2-2
TGTGCCAGCAGCCCCGGACTAGCGGGAGTTACCGGGGAGCTGTTTTTT
CASSPGLAGVTGELFF